This entry lists 18 T cell receptor beta chains sequenced from one sample in a study of a mutant IDH1 vaccine in newly diagnosed glioma. Time point specified: week 5, during vaccination. Doses consisted of 300 ug of mutant IDH1 20-mer peptide each, paired with topical imiquimod. TCRdb's table, derived via immunoSEQ multiplex PCR, lists solely in-frame clones and lacks some. Here the sample spans about 58,000 clones, roughly 80% being singletons. No cognate antigen is known for these TCRs. The specimen was PBMCs, collected from a glioma patient whose treatment included an IDH1 peptide vaccine. The receptors were gathered from a woman in her forties or fifties with glioma.

The chain joins TRBV4-3 to TRBJ2-1, with TRBD2 matching 12 bases. The CDR3 is 16 residues long. The J segment lost 10 bases and the V segment lost 3 bases, leaving 10 bases of the junction unmatched. The germline gives CDR1 LGHNA, CDR2 YSLEER. In DNA, the CDR3 is TGCGCCAGCAGCCAGGCCTCTAGCGGGGGGGCAGTCGAGCAGTTCTTC. It translates to CASSQASSGGAVEQFF.

The rearrangement joins TRBV28 to TRBJ1-6; D gene uncertain. The CDR3 runs 12 residues. CDR1 and CDR2 (germline): MDHEN, SYDVKM. With 4 bases removed from V and 7 bases from J, the gap between germline ends came to 5 bases. Written as DNA, the CDR3 is TGTGCCAGCAGTTCGGTGAATTCACCCCTCCACTTT. The encoded protein is CASSSVNSPLHF.

J is TRBJ1-2 and V is TRBV5-6; D unclear. CDR3 length: 12 residues. The V end was cut by 4 bases, the J end by 7 bases, with 11 bases between. Germline CDR1 is SGHDT and CDR2 is YYEEEE. The CDR3 region is CASSPRSGGYTF. As DNA, the CDR3 is TGTGCCAGCAGCCCCAGGTCGGGTGGCTACACCTTC. The full variable domain, in which reference TRBV5-6 and TRBJ1-2 provide the parts outside the CDR3, is DAGVTQSPTHLIKTRGQQVTLRCSPKSGHDTVSWYQQALGQGPQFIFQYYEEEERQRGNFPDRFSGHQFPNYSSELNVNALLLGDSALYLCASSPRSGGYTFGSGTRLTVV.

The chain couples TRBV9 to TRBJ1-3; TRBD1 agrees at 7 bases. The V and J ends lost 4 bases and 0 bases, in that order; junction bases with no gene match: 4. The CDR3 is 15 amino acids. CDR1 SGDLS and CDR2 YYNGEE come from the germline V gene. The CDR3 sequence is CASSQGDSSGNTIYF. In DNA form, the CDR3 reads TGTGCCAGCAGCCAGGGGGACAGCTCTGGAAACACCATATATTTT. Filled out from reference TRBV9 and TRBJ1-3, the complete variable domain reads DSGVTQTPKHLITATGQRVTLRCSPRSGDLSVYWYQQSLDQGLQFLIQYYNGEERAKGNILERFSAQQFPDLHSELNLSSLELGDSALYFCASSQGDSSGNTIYFGEGSWLTVV.

This chain links TRBV15 with TRBJ2-7; 9 positions agree with TRBD1. Trimming removed 3 bases from V and 5 bases from J; junction bases left unmatched: 8. The CDR3 loop spans 15 amino acids. Germline-derived CDR1 and CDR2 are LNHNV and YYDKDF (reference sequence). CDR3 protein: CATSRDGQGNNEQYF. The DNA of the CDR3 is TGTGCCACCAGCAGGGACGGACAGGGGAACAACGAGCAGTACTTC.

The chain has TRBV5-1 and TRBJ2-1, with no clear D. Germline CDR1 is SGHRS and CDR2 is YFSETQ. The CDR3 totals 13 residues. V lost 3 bases to trimming and J lost 6 bases, with 10 bases between them. In DNA, the CDR3 is TGCGCCAGCAGCTCGGGTCTGGGCAATGAGCAGTTCTTC. As protein: CASSSGLGNEQFF.

This chain joins TRBV5-6 and TRBJ2-3; no firm D call. V dropped 4 bases and J dropped 2 bases, with 8 bases sitting between them. The CDR3 is 13 residues long. The germline V gene encodes CDR1 SGHDT and CDR2 YYEEEE. CDR3: CASSHPTTDTQYF. The CDR3 DNA follows: TGTGCCAGCAGCCACCCCACCACAGATACGCAGTATTTT.

This chain connects TRBV5-1 to TRBJ2-3, with TRBD1 matching over 7 bases. With 0 bases clipped from V and 6 bases from J, the junction kept 4 bases outside the gene matches. Per germline, CDR1 SGHRS and CDR2 YFSETQ. The CDR3 has 14 residues. The CDR3, as DNA: TGCGCCAGCAGCTTGGAGACAGGGATGGATACGCAGTATTTT. The encoded protein is CASSLETGMDTQYF.

V and J are TRBV6-1 and TRBJ1-1; 8 bases map to TRBD1. Losses at the gene ends were 6 bases for V and 1 base for J; bases not matched to a gene: 10. The CDR3 covers 16 residues. Looked up from germline, CDR1 is MNHNS and CDR2 is SASEGT. The chain's CDR3 is CASREPGGGGNTEAFF. CDR3 DNA: TGTGCCAGCAGAGAACCAGGGGGCGGGGGGAACACTGAAGCTTTCTTT.

The rearrangement uses TRBV7-2 and TRBJ2-7; the match to TRBD2 covers 9 bases. Germline CDR1 and CDR2: SGHTA and FQGNSA. The CDR3 length is 17 residues. J lost 1 base, V lost 5 bases, and 12 bases had no gene match. The CDR3 reads CASSRAPAGGSSYEQYF. As DNA, the CDR3 is TGTGCCAGCAGCCGAGCCCCCGCGGGGGGGAGTTCCTACGAGCAGTACTTC.

The J gene is TRBJ2-3, the V gene TRBV7-9; D unclear. Germline-derived CDR1 and CDR2 are SEHNR and FQNEAQ (reference sequence). Trimming pared 3 bases from V and 2 bases from J, leaving 9 bases between. This CDR3 region has 14 residues. This CDR3 is CASSFLGITDTQYF. CDR3 DNA: TGTGCCAGCAGCTTTTTGGGAATCACAGATACGCAGTATTTT.

J is TRBJ1-3 and V is TRBV11-1; D is ambiguous. V was clipped by 5 bases and J by 0 bases, with 11 bases between them. CDR3 size: 15 residues. The germline V gene encodes CDR1 SGHAT and CDR2 FQDESV (reference sequence). DNA of the CDR3: TGTGCCAGCAGCCGACACACGAGCTCTGGAAACACCATATATTTT. Protein product: CASSRHTSSGNTIYF.

This sequence joins TRBV29-1 and TRBJ2-3; D may correspond to TRBD1 or TRBD2 (5 bases each). The CDR3 runs to 14 residues. Germline V CDR1 and CDR2: SQVTM, ANQGSEA. Between the trimmed V and J ends, which lost 6 bases and 0 bases, there was a span of 13 bases. CDR3 bases: TGCAGCGTGGGGACGGCAGTTAGCACAGATACGCAGTATTTT. Residues: CSVGTAVSTDTQYF.

The V call is TRBV27, the J call TRBJ1-2; D is undetermined. Looked up from germline, CDR1 is MNHEY and CDR2 is SMNVEV (reference sequence). The V end was cut by 0 bases, the J end by 0 bases, with 8 bases between. The CDR3 contains 15 residues. Here the CDR3 DNA reads TGTGCCAGCAGTTTATCTTACGGACCTAACTATGGCTACACCTTC. Protein: CASSLSYGPNYGYTF.

This clone came up once. The chain joins TRBV18 to TRBJ1-5; D not certain. The V end lost 6 bases, the J end lost 4 bases, and 13 bases lay between the germline ends. The V gene's germline CDR1 is KGHSH and CDR2 LQKENI. The CDR3 length is 14 residues. The CDR3 loop is CASSHPEVNQPQHF. Here the CDR3 DNA reads TGTGCCAGCTCCCACCCTGAGGTAAATCAGCCCCAGCATTTT.

The CDR3 reads CASSVRPGAGGETQYF. The CDR3 DNA sequence: TGTGCCAGCAGCGTGCGACCGGGGGCCGGGGGAGAGACCCAGTACTTC. The chain has TRBV9 and TRBJ2-5, with D perhaps TRBD1 or TRBD2 (6 bases each). The CDR3 contains 16 residues. Germline V lookup: CDR1 SGDLS, CDR2 YYNGEE. V gave up 2 bases and J gave up 4 bases, with 18 bases separating them.

The chain carries TRBV6-1 and TRBJ1-1; 8 positions agree with TRBD1. The CDR3 is 12 amino acids. Germline CDR1 and CDR2: MNHNS and SASEGT. Losses at the gene ends were 6 bases for V and 7 bases for J; bases not matched to a gene: 4. CDR3 coding DNA: TGTGCCAGCAGCCTTACAGGGGGTGAAGCTTTCTTT. The encoded protein is CASSLTGGEAFF.

V is TRBV14 and J is TRBJ1-2, with D perhaps matching TRBD1 (5 bases). The germline CDR1 and CDR2 sequences are SGHDN and FVKESK. Deletions cut 5 bases from V and 0 bases from J, with 13 bases between. This CDR3 is 15 amino acids long. CDR3 in amino acids: CASSGWDGANYGYTF. The DNA for the CDR3 is TGTGCCAGCAGCGGATGGGACGGAGCTAACTATGGCTACACCTTC.